Detailed here is one T cell receptor beta chain. What it binds is unknown. At one end the junction does not follow the germline gene, possibly because of a read error. For TCRbeta, the library was prepared with unique molecular identifiers. In TCRdb, the PCR reads were re-called with MiXCR into one record per CDR3 protein. This table has roughly 76,000 distinct CDR3 sequences, approximately 10% appearing once. The data were obtained in a study of T-cell reconstitution after alpha-beta-depleted transplantation in children. Whole-study results and caveats: As was reported, about two months after transplant, alpha-beta T cells came from several hundred expanded graft clones. From surviving recipient T cells and thymic progenitors came the high day-60 TCRbeta diversity observed in some patients.

Per the germline V gene, CDR1 is MGHDK and CDR2 is SYGVNS. The CDR3 has 13 amino acids. The rearrangement joins TRBV25-1 to TRBJ2-1; no clear D gene. The sequence was obtained from a boy aged 5-17 years with acute myeloid leukemia, due to receive a stem cell transplant. The material sequenced was PBMCs, taken before TCRalphabeta/CD19-depleted stem cell transplant. The CDR3 reads CASSGRHYDEQFF. The CDR3 bases are TGTGCCAGCAGTGGACGACACTACGATGAGCAGTTCTTC.